The next 27 T cell receptor beta chains were all read from a single sample in a study of blood T cell repertoires in COVID-19. Only in-frame clones appear in the TCRdb table, and some are missing; sequencing was by immunoSEQ multiplex PCR. Of 300,000 to 350,000 clones in the sample, 80% to 90% were seen once. Sequencing was done on a sample of peripheral blood. These TCRs come from a man in his thirties or forties with COVID-19, enrolled during active disease.

CDR3 region: CASSSYRVNTEAFF. In DNA form, the CDR3 reads TGTGCCAGTAGTTCATACAGGGTGAACACTGAAGCTTTCTTT. This sequence joins TRBV19 and TRBJ1-1, with a tentative D call TRBD1 (6 bases). The germline V gene has CDR1 LNHDA and CDR2 SQIVND (reference sequence). This CDR3 region has 14 residues. V dropped 5 bases and J dropped 0 bases, with 10 bases sitting between them.

The V call is TRBV6-5, the J call TRBJ2-7; 9 bases agree with TRBD2. This CDR3 region has 16 residues. With 4 bases clipped from V and 0 bases from J, the junction kept 7 bases outside the gene matches. In germline, CDR1 is MNHEY, CDR2 SVGAGI. The CDR3 DNA follows: TGTGCCAGCAGTTCCTTAGCGGGGGACAACTCCTACGAGCAGTACTTC. Translating it yields CASSSLAGDNSYEQYF.

This clone was seen a few times. The gene calls are TRBV7-2 and TRBJ2-1; 13 bases fit TRBD2. Germline-derived CDR1 and CDR2 are SGHTA and FQGNSA. The CDR3 length is 16 residues. Trimming removed 0 bases from V and 7 bases from J; junction bases left unmatched: 3. In DNA, the CDR3 is TGTGCCAGCAGCTTAGCGATGACTAGCGGGAGGAATGAGCAGTTCTTC. It yields the protein CASSLAMTSGRNEQFF.

The chain is built from TRBV19 and TRBJ1-2; 8 bases map to TRBD1. The CDR3 consists of 15 residues. Germline loops: CDR1 LNHDA, CDR2 SQIVND (reference sequence). The junction had 13 bases not matched to a gene; V was cut back by 5 bases and J by 8 bases. The CDR3, as DNA: TGTGCCAGTAGTCCTTCCCTGCAGGGGGCTTGGGGCTACACCTTC. Translation: CASSPSLQGAWGYTF. The variable domain in full, with the rest retrieved from reference TRBV19 and TRBJ1-2, is DGGITQSPKYLFRKEGQNVTLSCEQNLNHDAMYWYRQDPGQGLRLIYYSQIVNDFQKGDIAEGYSVSREKKESFPLTVTSAQKNPTAFYLCASSPSLQGAWGYTFGSGTRLTVV.

V gene TRBV12-3 or TRBV12-4 combines with J gene TRBJ1-2; D not resolved. Trimming cost V 5 bases and J 4 bases, with 11 bases left between them. The CDR3 totals 13 residues. The DNA of the CDR3 is TGTGCCAGCAGTCCCTCGGGTGGCTATGGCTACACCTTC. It codes for CASSPSGGYGYTF.

This clone was counted only a few times. This rearrangement joins TRBV7-3 to TRBJ1-1, with D perhaps TRBD1 (6 bases). Germline V CDR1 and CDR2: SGHTA, FQGTGA. The CDR3 contains 14 residues. Trimming took off 5 bases at V and 2 bases at J, with 12 bases between the two ends. The CDR3 loop is CASSATGTNTEAFF. The CDR3 nucleotides read TGTGCCAGCAGCGCGACCGGGACAAACACTGAAGCTTTCTTT. The full variable domain, rest sourced from reference TRBV7-3 and TRBJ1-1, is GAGVSQTPSNKVTEKGKYVELRCDPISGHTALYWYRQSLGQGPEFLIYFQGTGAADDSGLPNDRFFAVRPEGSVSTLKIQRTERGDSAVYLCASSATGTNTEAFFGQGTRLTVV.

Written as DNA, the CDR3 is TGTGCCAGTAGTATAATGGCCGGGGGGCGCACAGATACGCAGTATTTT. Translated: CASSIMAGGRTDTQYF. The rearrangement uses TRBV19 and TRBJ2-3, with a possible D match to TRBD2 (7 bases). V gave up 2 bases and J gave up 1 base, with 13 bases separating them. The CDR3 extends over 16 amino acids. CDR1 is LNHDA and CDR2 is SQIVND in the germline V gene (reference sequence).

The V gene is TRBV5-8, the J gene TRBJ1-2, with D possibly TRBD1 on 5 matching bases. V lost 5 bases, J lost 6 bases, and 14 bases lay in between. The CDR3 has 13 amino acids. CDR1 is SGHTS, CDR2 YDEGEE, per germline. As DNA, the CDR3 is TGTGCCAGCAGACCCCAGGGCAGGGATGGCTACACCTTC. This sequence encodes CASRPQGRDGYTF.

The V call is TRBV7-2, the J call TRBJ1-1, with D maybe TRBD1 (6 bases). The CDR3 loop spans 16 amino acids. V dropped 8 bases and J dropped 4 bases, with 23 bases sitting between them. CDR1 is SGHTA, CDR2 FQGNSA, per germline. CDR3 protein: CASFSSRSGGLTEAFF. The DNA of the CDR3 is TGTGCCAGCTTCTCGTCCAGGTCCGGGGGGCTCACTGAAGCTTTCTTT.

The V call is TRBV7-2, the J call TRBJ2-3, with TRBD2 matching 8 bases. The germline CDR1 and CDR2 sequences are SGHTA and FQGNSA. The CDR3 totals 15 residues. Losses at the gene ends were 3 bases for V and 4 bases for J; bases not matched to a gene: 6. CDR3 amino acids: CASSFGSGKADTQYF. CDR3 sequence (DNA): TGTGCCAGCAGCTTCGGTAGCGGGAAGGCAGATACGCAGTATTTT.

The chain is built from TRBV19 and TRBJ1-1; D is possibly TRBD1 (5 bases). Germline CDR1 LNHDA, CDR2 SQIVND (reference sequence). The CDR3 consists of 15 residues. Between the trimmed V and J ends, which lost 3 bases and 1 base, there was a span of 12 bases. CDR3 in DNA: TGTGCCAGTAGTATGACAACAGGATCGAACACTGAAGCTTTCTTT. This gives the protein CASSMTTGSNTEAFF.

This clone has just a few counts. The chain links TRBV19 to TRBJ2-7; tentative D call: TRBD2 (6 bases). There are 15 residues in the CDR3. Germline V lookup: CDR1 LNHDA, CDR2 SQIVND (reference sequence). Trimming cost V 1 base and J 1 base, with 11 bases left between them. The CDR3, as DNA: TGTGCCAGTAGTATAGGACTAGTCCTATCCTACGAGCAGTACTTC. It encodes CASSIGLVLSYEQYF.

This chain connects TRBV7-8 to TRBJ1-3; a possible D gene is TRBD1 (6 bases). Germline CDR1 SGHVS, CDR2 FQNEAQ. The CDR3 sequence is 14 residues long. V lost 7 bases and J 0 bases, leaving 10 bases between the germline ends. The CDR3 DNA is TGTGCCAGCATTCAGGGGAGCTCTGGAAACACCATATATTTT. Translated, it gives CASIQGSSGNTIYF. Combining the CDR3 with reference TRBV7-8 and TRBJ1-3 gives the whole variable domain GAGVSQSPRYKVAKRGQDVALRCDPISGHVSLFWYQQALGQGPEFLTYFQNEAQLDKSGLPSDRFFAERPEGSVSTLKIQRTQQEDSAVYLCASIQGSSGNTIYFGEGSWLTVV.

V gene TRBV7-2 combines with J gene TRBJ2-7, with D uncertain. The germline V and J ends were trimmed by 2 bases and 1 base, with 9 bases remaining between them. The length of the CDR3 is 14 residues. CDR1 is SGHTA and CDR2 is FQGNSA in the germline V gene. Written as DNA, the CDR3 is TGTGCCAGCAGCTTAATATTTACTTCCTACGAGCAGTACTTC. Translating gives CASSLIFTSYEQYF.

The chain carries TRBV6-2 or TRBV6-3 and TRBJ1-5; 7 bases align to TRBD1. There are 16 residues in the CDR3. V was clipped by 4 bases and J by 1 base; unmatched bases: 7. Germline V gene lookup returns CDR1 MNHEY and CDR2 SVGEGT. The CDR3 DNA follows: TGTGCCAGCAGTTTTCCTGAGACAGGGAGCAATCAGCCCCAGCATTTT. Its protein is CASSFPETGSNQPQHF.

The CDR3 here is CASSLGAFYEQYF. The CDR3 DNA sequence: TGTGCCAGCAGCTTGGGGGCGTTCTACGAGCAGTACTTC. The rearrangement uses TRBV5-6 and TRBJ2-7; D is ambiguous. In germline, CDR1 is SGHDT, CDR2 YYEEEE. Trimming left V 0 bases short and J 3 bases short, with 7 bases between. The CDR3 spans 13 residues. The full variable domain, its missing parts supplied by reference TRBV5-6 and TRBJ2-7, is DAGVTQSPTHLIKTRGQQVTLRCSPKSGHDTVSWYQQALGQGPQFIFQYYEEEERQRGNFPDRFSGHQFPNYSSELNVNALLLGDSALYLCASSLGAFYEQYFGPGTRLTVT.

The rearrangement links TRBV9 to TRBJ2-7; tentatively, D is TRBD1 (5 bases). This CDR3 comprises 15 residues. Deletions cut 0 bases from V and 1 base from J, with 11 bases between. Germline V CDR1 and CDR2: SGDLS, YYNGEE. The CDR3 region is CASSVGSGISYEQYF. CDR3 in DNA: TGTGCCAGCAGCGTAGGCTCAGGGATATCCTACGAGCAGTACTTC.

This clone was picked up one time. The J gene is TRBJ1-1, the V gene TRBV7-8; 9 bases align to TRBD1. Germline V CDR1 and CDR2: SGHVS, FQNEAQ. Unmatched junction bases numbered 3, after V lost 7 bases and J lost 3 bases. This CDR3 is built from 13 residues. CDR3: CASTRQGDTEAFF. CDR3 DNA sequence: TGTGCCAGCACTAGACAGGGGGACACTGAAGCTTTCTTT. Variable domain in full (rest from reference TRBV7-8 and TRBJ1-1): GAGVSQSPRYKVAKRGQDVALRCDPISGHVSLFWYQQALGQGPEFLTYFQNEAQLDKSGLPSDRFFAERPEGSVSTLKIQRTQQEDSAVYLCASTRQGDTEAFFGQGTRLTVV.

V usage is TRBV10-3 and J usage is TRBJ2-1; D is unresolved. The CDR3 sequence is 14 residues long. The V gene lost 2 bases and the J gene lost 8 bases, with 13 bases spanning the gap. The germline V gene encodes CDR1 ENHRY and CDR2 SYGVKD. In DNA, the CDR3 is TGTGCCATCAGTGAGGGCCGCCCAGGCGATGAGCAGTTCTTC. Translating it yields CAISEGRPGDEQFF.

The CDR3 region has the DNA TGTGCCAGCAGCGCGTCCGGGACTAGCGTTCATGAGCAGTTCTTC. Translating gives CASSASGTSVHEQFF. V usage is TRBV9 and J usage is TRBJ2-1; 10 nucleotides line up with TRBD2. The CDR3 runs 15 residues. Germline V CDR1 and CDR2: SGDLS, YYNGEE. Trimming cost V 3 bases and J 8 bases; bases outside gene matches: 8.

The chain joins TRBV11-1 to TRBJ1-6; D possibly corresponds to TRBD1 (6 bases). The germline gives CDR1 SGHAT, CDR2 FQDESV (reference sequence). V was trimmed by 5 bases and J by 6 bases, leaving 11 bases between them. The CDR3 spans 14 residues. This CDR3 reads CASSKPDSNSPLHF. CDR3 in DNA: TGTGCCAGCAGCAAACCGGACAGTAATTCACCCCTCCACTTT. The full variable domain, completed using reference TRBV11-1 and TRBJ1-6, is EAEVAQSPRYKITEKSQAVAFWCDPISGHATLYWYRQILGQGPELLVQFQDESVVDDSQLPKDRFSAERLKGVDSTLKIQPAELGDSAMYLCASSKPDSNSPLHFGNGTRLTVT.

The chain employs TRBV12-5 and TRBJ2-7, with 8 bases identical to TRBD2. Germline V gene sequence: CDR1 LGHNT, CDR2 FRNRAP. This CDR3 is 16 amino acids long. V lost 1 base to trimming and J lost 3 bases; unmatched junction nucleotides: 8. CDR3 sequence (DNA): TGTGCTAGTGGTTTGGCGGGAGGGCCCCTAGACTACGAGCAGTACTTC. Its translation: CASGLAGGPLDYEQYF.

This chain links TRBV5-1 with TRBJ2-2; D is possibly TRBD1 (6 bases). The ends were cut back, 8 bases at V and 1 base at J, with 9 bases in the middle. This CDR3 comprises 13 residues. Germline V gene lookup returns CDR1 SGHRS and CDR2 YFSETQ. CDR3 sequence (DNA): TGCGCCAGTGAACAGGGGAACACCGGGGAGCTGTTTTTT. This gives the protein CASEQGNTGELFF.

The gene calls are TRBV5-4 and TRBJ2-2, with a tentative D call TRBD2 (5 bases). Between the trimmed V and J ends, which lost 4 bases and 8 bases, there was a span of 15 bases. This CDR3 is 14 amino acids long. Per germline, CDR1 SGHNT and CDR2 YYREEE (reference sequence). The CDR3 bases are TGTGCCAGCAGCCAACACCGGGGTCAGGGGGAGCTGTTTTTT. Its translation is CASSQHRGQGELFF.

This clone was seen more than once but under ten times. This rearrangement joins TRBV7-2 to TRBJ2-7; D may be TRBD2 (5 bases). V lost 5 bases, J lost 5 bases, and 22 bases lay in between. The germline V gene has CDR1 SGHTA and CDR2 FQGNSA. The CDR3 contains 16 residues. The CDR3 coding sequence is TGTGCCAGCAGCGAGGGTCTGTTAGGTGGGGTTCACGAGCAGTACTTC. It specifies CASSEGLLGGVHEQYF.

The chain joins TRBV5-4 to TRBJ2-3; maybe TRBD2 (7 bases). Germline values: CDR1 SGHNT, CDR2 YYREEE (reference sequence). The CDR3 consists of 14 residues. Trimming pared 5 bases from V and 1 base from J, leaving 11 bases between. CDR3 sequence (DNA): TGTGCCAGCAGGGCGGGGGCGGGCACAGATACGCAGTATTTT. Amino acid sequence: CASRAGAGTDTQYF.

The rearrangement links TRBV5-1 to TRBJ2-5; 11 positions match TRBD2. In germline, CDR1 is SGHRS, CDR2 YFSETQ. CDR3 length: 15 amino acids. V was pared by 3 bases and J by 3 bases, with 4 bases of the junction left unmatched. For the CDR3, the DNA is TGCGCCAGCAGCTCGACTAGCGGGACCAAAGAGACCCAGTACTTC. Encoded protein: CASSSTSGTKETQYF.